This TCR beta chain is drawn from a study of blood T cells in healthy people across ages. Study-wide findings and caveats: A conclusive naive versus antigen-experienced comparison was prevented by the unsorted PBMCs. Nothing was known about donor CMV status, and this possibly confounded expanded clonotype changes.

The draw of peripheral blood yielded approximately 10 milliliters from each donor. PBMCs numbering at least 6 million were isolated per sample. The CDR3 runs to 15 residues. Germline V lookup: CDR1 SEHNR, CDR2 FQNEAQ (reference sequence). V gave up 5 bases and J gave up 4 bases; unmatched junction bases: 4. On this clonotype itself: Its target is unknown.

Primers used in a second PCR of about 7 to 11 cycles were a sample-barcoded 5' primer and a J-beta primer mix. TCRdb passed the 5' RACE reads through MiXCR, listing each CDR3 protein once. This table holds roughly 1,500,000 distinct CDR3 sequences, roughly 40% found once. The receptor's source is a woman aged 18 to 35 in good health. The sample taken for sequencing was blood. J is TRBJ2-1 and V is TRBV7-9, with 11 bases matching TRBD2. In DNA form, the CDR3 reads TGTGCCAGCAGCCCTAGCGGGAGGCCTTACAATGAGCAGTTCTTC. Translating gives CASSPSGRPYNEQFF.